This T cell receptor (beta chain) appears in the sequencing data of a study of cytomegalovirus exposure and HLA in healthy donors. Whole-study findings and limits: Across donors, presence/absence analyses took sequencing depth to be roughly uniform.

Use of 60 Vbeta and 13 Jbeta primers characterized the PCR. This table comes from immunoSEQ multiplex PCR, and its TCRdb copy is limited to in-frame clones, with some not included. In the table there are 200,000 to 250,000 clones, 75% to 85% of which are singletons. Notes on this clone: Its antigen is currently unknown.

The V and J ends lost 3 bases and 4 bases respectively, with 9 bases between them. Germline V gene lookup returns CDR1 SQVTM and CDR2 ANQGSEA. This CDR3 is built from 12 residues. The sequenced sample was PBMCs. The receptor's source is a woman between 35 and 50 years old in good health and CMV-seronegative. V usage is TRBV29-1 and J usage is TRBJ1-2; no clear D gene. The CDR3: CSVDSVSYGYTF. As DNA, the CDR3 is TGCAGCGTTGATAGTGTGTCCTATGGCTACACCTTC.